The TCR beta chain under discussion was sequenced for a study of blood T cell repertoires in COVID-19. Seattle enrolled patients during active infection and tracked them longitudinally. The ends were cut back, 2 bases at V and 10 bases at J, with 9 bases in the middle. This CDR3 is 13 amino acids long. Germline CDR1 MRHNA, CDR2 SNTAGT. Original processing methods: It was from reference gene primer amplification that nucleated cell counts were estimated. Data came from immunoSEQ multiplex PCR; TCRdb stores just in-frame clones and leaves some out. V and J calls and clone size are copied from that table; D and trimming were computed from the DNA. The sample yields about 200,000 clones, around four fifths seen once.

Sequenced: peripheral blood. The origin of this receptor is a man aged 55 to 70 with COVID-19, enrolled during active disease. The genes are TRBV6-4 and TRBJ1-6; D is unclear. This CDR3 reads CASSDEERSPLHF. Here the CDR3 DNA reads TGTGCCAGCAGTGACGAGGAGCGCTCACCCCTCCACTTT.